The 29 T cell receptor beta chains reported below all come from one sample, sequenced in a study of T cell changes during pregnancy in multiple sclerosis. TCRdb keeps only in-frame clones here, not all; method: immunoSEQ multiplex PCR. Of approximately 63,000 clones in the sample, around 91% were seen once. The specimen comprised peripheral blood, sampled after pregnancy. The receptors stem from a female donor in good health, enrolled as a control in a pregnancy study.

The V and J genes are TRBV12-5 and TRBJ2-3; possible D gene TRBD1, 5 bases. The CDR3 has 15 amino acids. The V end was cut by 5 bases, the J end by 4 bases, with 16 bases between. Looked up from germline, CDR1 is LGHNT and CDR2 is FRNRAP. CDR3 loop: CASGPDQGSPDTQYF. The CDR3 nucleotides read TGTGCTAGTGGTCCCGATCAGGGTTCCCCAGATACGCAGTATTTT.

The rearrangement links TRBV5-6 to TRBJ2-6; 7 bases fit TRBD2. The junction had 10 bases not matched to a gene; V was cut back by 4 bases and J by 0 bases. Germline loops: CDR1 SGHDT, CDR2 YYEEEE. The CDR3 sequence is 18 residues long. CDR3 amino acids: CASSVIRGVRSGANVLTF. The CDR3 nucleotides are TGTGCCAGCAGCGTAATTCGGGGGGTCCGCTCTGGGGCCAACGTCCTGACTTTC.

CDR3 sequence: CASARGQNYGYTF. CDR3 nucleotides: TGTGCCAGCGCAAGGGGACAGAACTATGGCTACACCTTC. This chain links TRBV5-8 with TRBJ1-2; TRBD1 matches 7 bases. The CDR3 extends over 13 amino acids. With 7 bases clipped from V and 2 bases from J, the junction kept 5 bases outside the gene matches. Germline V gives CDR1 SGHTS, CDR2 YDEGEE.

The CDR3 protein is CASSVNTGSRTEAFF. In DNA form, the CDR3 reads TGTGCCAGCAGCGTCAATACAGGGAGTAGGACTGAAGCTTTCTTT. J is TRBJ1-1 and V is TRBV11-2; a possible D gene is TRBD1 (6 bases). CDR1 and CDR2 from the germline V gene are SGHAT and FQNNGV. Trimming took off 5 bases at V and 5 bases at J, with 18 bases between the two ends. The CDR3 loop spans 15 amino acids. Full variable domain (remainder filled in from reference TRBV11-2 and TRBJ1-1): EAGVAQSPRYKIIEKRQSVAFWCNPISGHATLYWYQQILGQGPKLLIQFQNNGVVDDSQLPKDRFSAERLKGVDSTLKIQPAKLEDSAVYLCASSVNTGSRTEAFFGQGTRLTVV.

V gene TRBV7-2 combines with J gene TRBJ2-7; the D gene is possibly TRBD1 (6 bases). The CDR3 is 14 residues long. V was pared by 1 base and J by 3 bases, with 10 bases between. The germline V gene encodes CDR1 SGHTA and CDR2 FQGNSA. CDR3 residues: CASSLDQGGYEQYF. CDR3 nucleotides: TGTGCCAGCAGCTTAGACCAAGGGGGCTACGAGCAGTACTTC.

This clone appeared a single time. The V call is TRBV6-4, the J call TRBJ1-2; TRBD1 is a possible D gene (6 bases). Germline CDR1 MRHNA, CDR2 SNTAGT. V lost 5 bases and J 4 bases, leaving 17 bases between the germline ends. This CDR3 is built from 15 residues. CDR3: CASSLLADSPYGYTF. CDR3 bases: TGTGCCAGCAGTCTCCTAGCGGACAGTCCCTATGGCTACACCTTC.

The genes are TRBV10-3 and TRBJ2-7; TRBD2 is a possible D gene (5 bases). Germline CDR1 is ENHRY and CDR2 is SYGVKD. V lost 2 bases and J lost 2, with 16 bases in between. The CDR3 length is 16 residues. The CDR3 region has the DNA TGTGCCATCAGTGAGCGCGAGGTTCGAGGGACCTACGAGCAGTACTTC. This gives the protein CAISEREVRGTYEQYF.

The chain uses TRBV11-2 and TRBJ1-1; tentative D call: TRBD1 (6 bases). Trimming removed 5 bases at V and 4 bases at J, with 17 bases between. The CDR3 spans 15 residues. Germline V gene data show CDR1 as SGHAT and CDR2 as FQNNGV. The CDR3 DNA reads TGTGCCAGCAGCCTGACGGGGGCGGGGGGCACTGAAGCTTTCTTT. It encodes CASSLTGAGGTEAFF.

The chain couples TRBV18 to TRBJ1-5; 7 bases line up with TRBD1. The germline V gene encodes CDR1 KGHSH and CDR2 LQKENI. Unmatched junction bases numbered 6, after V lost 3 bases and J lost 7 bases. CDR3 length: 14 residues. The DNA for the CDR3 is TGTGCCAGCTCACCCGACAGGGTAGACCAGCCCCAGCATTTT. Its translation is CASSPDRVDQPQHF.

The chain recombines TRBV7-3 with TRBJ2-1; D might be TRBD2 (7 bases). The length of the CDR3 is 18 residues. V lost 1 base and J lost 6, with 22 bases in between. Germline assignment: CDR1 SGHTA and CDR2 FQGTGA. In DNA, the CDR3 is TGTGCCAGCAGCTTAAACCCCCCGGGGGCGGGGGACATCAATGAGCAGTTCTTC. Residues: CASSLNPPGAGDINEQFF.

The chain has TRBV4-2 and TRBJ2-3; 13 bases align to TRBD2. The J segment lost 8 bases and the V segment lost 0 bases, leaving 11 bases of the junction unmatched. The CDR3 sequence is 18 residues long. The germline V gene has CDR1 LGHNA and CDR2 YNFKEQ. The DNA for the CDR3 is TGTGCCAGCAGCCAAGAAGCACGGACTAGCGGGGGCCGGGGTACGCAGTATTTT. Translating gives CASSQEARTSGGRGTQYF.

The rearrangement joins TRBV19 to TRBJ1-4; D unresolved. In germline, CDR1 is LNHDA, CDR2 SQIVND (reference sequence). CDR3 size: 15 residues. The ends were cut back, 5 bases at V and 1 base at J, with 11 bases in the middle. CDR3 nucleotides: TGTGCCAGTAGTCGTATTTCCGGAACTAATGAAAAACTGTTTTTT. Amino acids: CASSRISGTNEKLFF. Complete variable domain (other parts from reference TRBV19 and TRBJ1-4): DGGITQSPKYLFRKEGQNVTLSCEQNLNHDAMYWYRQDPGQGLRLIYYSQIVNDFQKGDIAEGYSVSREKKESFPLTVTSAQKNPTAFYLCASSRISGTNEKLFFGSGTQLSVL.

About this clone: Relative to the germline gene, one junction end is altered; a read error may explain this. This chain connects TRBV28 to TRBJ1-2; 10 bases are shared with TRBD1. Germline-derived CDR1 and CDR2 are MDHEN and SYDVKM. The CDR3 runs 12 residues. The CDR3 sequence: CASSFLDRGLGF. As DNA, the CDR3 is TGTGCCAGCAGTTTCCTCGACAGGGGGCTTGGTTTC.

This clone was seen just once. The chain uses TRBV4-3 and TRBJ2-2; no definite D call. The CDR3 covers 15 residues. V was pared by 0 bases and J by 1 base, with 6 bases between. Germline assignment: CDR1 LGHNA and CDR2 YSLEER. Here the CDR3 reads CASSQDSGNTGELFF. CDR3 in DNA: TGCGCCAGCAGCCAAGATTCAGGGAACACCGGGGAGCTGTTTTTT.

This sequence joins TRBV4-3 and TRBJ1-1; no clear D gene. V was shortened by 1 base and J by 0 bases, with 12 bases between the two germline ends. The CDR3 covers 16 residues. CDR1 and CDR2 (germline): LGHNA, YSLEER. The CDR3 here is CASSQGKAALNTEAFF. CDR3 nucleotide sequence: TGCGCCAGCAGCCAAGGGAAGGCGGCACTGAACACTGAAGCTTTCTTT.

The rearrangement uses TRBV7-9 and TRBJ1-5; D call uncertain. Trimming removed 5 bases at V and 4 bases at J, with 15 bases between. Germline lookup yields CDR1 SEHNR and CDR2 FQNEAQ (reference sequence). The CDR3 consists of 15 residues. CDR3 nucleotide sequence: TGTGCCAGCAGCCTAGTCGGGGTCCCTAATCAGCCCCAGCATTTT. As protein: CASSLVGVPNQPQHF.

This clone has just one count. The CDR3 nucleotides are TGTGCCAGCAGCTTAGCTCATGGGGCGTCCTACGAGCAGTACTTC. Its protein is CASSLAHGASYEQYF. V usage is TRBV11-3 and J usage is TRBJ2-7, with D possibly TRBD1 on 5 matching bases. Deletions cut 1 base from V and 1 base from J, with 11 bases between. Germline CDR1 reads SGHNT; CDR2 reads YENEEA. The CDR3 length is 15 residues.

This CDR3 is CASRPLGDLQGKAYEQYF. For the CDR3, the DNA is TGTGCCAGCAGACCTTTGGGGGACCTACAGGGGAAGGCCTACGAGCAGTACTTC. The gene calls are TRBV7-6 and TRBJ2-7; 7 bases are a match to TRBD1. The trim removed 6 bases at V and 2 bases at J, leaving 19 bases unmatched. The CDR3 is 18 amino acids. CDR1 and CDR2 (germline): SGHVS, FNYEAQ.

V is TRBV11-2 and J is TRBJ1-1, with D possibly TRBD1 on 5 matching bases. Trimming took off 5 bases at V and 1 base at J, with 5 bases between the two ends. The CDR3 contains 12 residues. The germline V gene encodes CDR1 SGHAT and CDR2 FQNNGV. CDR3 in DNA: TGTGCCAGCAGCACAGGGAACACTGAAGCTTTCTTT. Its translation is CASSTGNTEAFF. Complete variable domain (other parts from reference TRBV11-2 and TRBJ1-1): EAGVAQSPRYKIIEKRQSVAFWCNPISGHATLYWYQQILGQGPKLLIQFQNNGVVDDSQLPKDRFSAERLKGVDSTLKIQPAKLEDSAVYLCASSTGNTEAFFGQGTRLTVV.

This chain joins TRBV30 and TRBJ1-4; D is uncertain. The CDR3 runs to 14 residues. Trimming removed 5 bases at V and 8 bases at J, with 18 bases between. CDR1 is GTSNPN and CDR2 is SVGIG in the germline V gene (reference sequence). The CDR3 is CAWGGLAPGEKLFF. The CDR3 region has the DNA TGTGCCTGGGGCGGACTGGCGCCGGGAGAAAAACTGTTTTTT. Full variable domain (remainder filled in from reference TRBV30 and TRBJ1-4): SQTIHQWPATLVQPVGSPLSLECTVEGTSNPNLYWYRQAAGRGLQLLFYSVGIGQISSEVPQNLSASRPQDRQFILSSKKLLLSDSGFYLCAWGGLAPGEKLFFGSGTQLSVL.

The V call is TRBV30, the J call TRBJ1-5; no reliable D call. V was trimmed by 0 bases and J by 6 bases, leaving 15 bases between them. CDR3 length equals 15 residues. Germline assignment: CDR1 GTSNPN and CDR2 SVGIG (reference sequence). CDR3 DNA: TGTGCCTGGAGTGTACGGGGTGGTTGGGGTCAGCCCCAGCATTTT. This encodes CAWSVRGGWGQPQHF.

The rearrangement links TRBV6-1 to TRBJ2-1; weak D call: TRBD2 (6 bases). Trimming removed 1 base from V and 7 bases from J, with 8 bases in between. CDR1 MNHNS and CDR2 SASEGT come from the germline V gene. This CDR3 has 13 amino acids. The CDR3: CASSEELANEQFF. CDR3 coding DNA: TGTGCCAGCAGTGAAGAACTAGCAAATGAGCAGTTCTTC.

The J gene is TRBJ1-4, the V gene TRBV18, with 7 nucleotides matching TRBD1. Germline CDR1 reads KGHSH; CDR2 reads LQKENI. Trimming took 2 bases from V and 6 from J; bases not matched to a gene: 0. The CDR3 totals 13 residues. This chain's CDR3 is CASSPGTDEKLFF. CDR3 coding DNA: TGTGCCAGCTCACCAGGGACAGATGAAAAACTGTTTTTT.

The J gene is TRBJ2-7, the V gene TRBV10-3; 10 bases fit TRBD1. The J segment lost 2 bases and the V segment lost 3 bases, leaving 7 bases of the junction unmatched. The CDR3 is 16 amino acids. CDR1 and CDR2 from the germline V gene are ENHRY and SYGVKD. In nucleotides, the CDR3 is TGTGCCATCAGTGAAAACGGACAGGGGGGAGCCTACGAGCAGTACTTC. Translated: CAISENGQGGAYEQYF.

The chain uses TRBV5-6 and TRBJ2-3, with TRBD1 as a possible D gene (5 bases). Trimming shortened V by 2 bases and J by 0 bases, and 10 bases separated the two germline ends. The CDR3 has 15 amino acids. CDR1 is SGHDT, CDR2 YYEEEE, per germline. CDR3 in DNA: TGTGCCAGCAGCTTAGGGGTTACTAGCACAGATACGCAGTATTTT. It yields the protein CASSLGVTSTDTQYF.

In its sample, this clone was seen once. The chain uses TRBV5-4 and TRBJ1-1; 7 bases align to TRBD1. The CDR3 runs to 16 residues. V shed 0 bases, J shed 4 bases, and the junction held 9 bases outside the gene matches. From germline, CDR1 is SGHNT and CDR2 YYREEE (reference sequence). The DNA for the CDR3 is TGTGCCAGCAGCTTGGTTGGGAGACAGGGTAGCACTGAAGCTTTCTTT. Residues: CASSLVGRQGSTEAFF.

The chain couples TRBV5-1 to TRBJ2-5, with unresolved D. This CDR3 region has 17 residues. V lost 0 bases, J lost 2 bases, and 17 bases lay in between. Germline V gives CDR1 SGHRS, CDR2 YFSETQ. This CDR3 is CASSLGGSTAGQETQYF. CDR3 DNA: TGCGCCAGCAGCTTGGGAGGCAGCACGGCTGGTCAAGAGACCCAGTACTTC.

The rearrangement links TRBV12-5 to TRBJ1-2; D possibly corresponds to TRBD1 (5 bases). CDR3 size: 13 residues. The germline CDR1 and CDR2 sequences are LGHNT and FRNRAP. The V end lost 2 bases, the J end lost 8 bases, and 12 bases lay between the germline ends. This CDR3 is CASGLPMGGGYTF. The CDR3, as DNA: TGTGCTAGTGGTTTGCCGATGGGGGGAGGCTACACCTTC.

Turning to this clone: At one of its ends the junction is not consistent with the germline gene, which may arise from a read error. J is TRBJ2-7 and V is TRBV2; weak D call: TRBD1 (6 bases). There are 13 residues in the CDR3. CDR1 and CDR2 from the germline V gene are SNHLY and FYNNEI. CDR3 in DNA: TGTGCCAGCAGTGCCGGGACAAATTACGGGCAGTACTTC. It codes for CASSAGTNYGQYF.